This is a list of T cell receptor beta chains from one sample in a study of OX40 agonist ivuxolimab in advanced cancers. TCRdb's table, derived via immunoSEQ multiplex PCR, lists solely in-frame clones and lacks some. The sample shows more than 35,000 clones, over 80% of them seen only once. This specimen consisted of CD4+ or CD8+ T cells sorted from blood, obtained in a trial of the OX40 agonist ivuxolimab. These receptors were obtained from an adult with an advanced solid tumor such as melanoma, head and neck, liver or kidney cancer. The CDR3 runs from the conserved cysteine through the conserved F or W. The D gene is left open where the match is weak. A clone size is listed for some rows: how often the clone was seen (once, few, many), or a class if it is expanded.

V	D	J	size	CDR3	DNA
TRBV5-4	-	TRBJ2-5	-	CASSPALGRTQETQYF	TGTGCCAGCAGCCCAGCGTTGGGGCGGACCCAAGAGACCCAGTACTTC
TRBV18	-	TRBJ2-1	-	CASSLSRDNEQFF	TGTGCCAGCTCACTCTCGAGGGACAATGAGCAGTTCTTC
TRBV7-6	-	TRBJ1-4	-	CASSFGRLNEKLFF	TGTGCCAGCAGCTTTGGACGGTTGAATGAAAAACTGTTTTTT
TRBV4-2	TRBD2	TRBJ2-7	-	CASSQGEGGGYEQYF	TGTGCCAGCAGCCAAGGGGAGGGAGGCGGCTACGAGCAGTACTTC
TRBV5-1	-	TRBJ1-1	-	CASSSDGYGTEAFF	TGCGCCAGCAGCTCGGACGGATATGGGACTGAAGCTTTCTTT
TRBV5-1	-	TRBJ2-3	-	CASSPRGDTQYF	TGCGCCAGCAGCCCTCGGGGAGATACGCAGTATTTT
TRBV6-4	-	TRBJ1-2	once	CASSQTGGGFYGYTF	TGTGCCAGCAGCCAGACAGGAGGGGGATTCTATGGCTACACCTTC
TRBV10-1	-	TRBJ2-2	-	CASSGSRTTGELFF	TGCGCCAGCAGTGGTTCTAGAACGACCGGGGAGCTGTTTTTT
TRBV6-1	TRBD2	TRBJ2-1	-	CASSGGSGASLGREQFF	TGTGCCAGCAGTGGGGGTAGCGGGGCTTCCCTGGGGCGCGAGCAGTTCTTC
TRBV15	TRBD1	TRBJ1-1	-	CATSRDRGLDTEAFF	TGTGCCACCAGCAGAGACAGGGGGCTGGACACTGAAGCTTTCTTT
TRBV28	TRBD1	TRBJ2-5	-	CASSFSGGRETQYF	TGTGCCAGCAGTTTCTCAGGGGGCCGTGAGACCCAGTACTTC
TRBV19	TRBD1	TRBJ2-7	-	CASSIAANRDRASYEQYF	TGTGCCAGTAGTATTGCCGCCAACCGGGACAGGGCGTCCTACGAGCAGTACTTC
TRBV6-1	-	TRBJ1-1	-	CASSELVVGSYTEAFF	TGTGCCAGCAGTGAGTTGGTGGTAGGGAGTTACACTGAAGCTTTCTTT
TRBV7-8	TRBD2	TRBJ2-1	-	CASRIREDYNEQFF	TGTGCCAGCAGAATACGGGAGGATTACAATGAGCAGTTCTTC
TRBV7-6	-	TRBJ2-7	once	CASSLVVRGDFFF	TGTGCCAGCAGCTTAGTAGTACGTGGGGATTTTTTTTTC
TRBV7-2	-	TRBJ2-5	-	CASNSGQKETQYF	TGTGCCAGCAACTCGGGACAAAAAGAGACCCAGTACTTC
TRBV7-9	TRBD2	TRBJ2-2	-	CASSLSSGILTGELFF	TGTGCCAGCAGCTTATCTAGCGGGATCCTCACCGGGGAGCTGTTTTTT
TRBV9	TRBD2	TRBJ2-6	-	CASSVEGWGGNVLTF	TGTGCCAGCAGCGTAGAAGGATGGGGGGGCAACGTCCTGACTTTC
TRBV11-2	-	TRBJ2-3	-	CASSLGGVRTDTQYF	TGTGCCAGCAGCCTAGGTGGGGTTCGGACAGATACGCAGTATTTT
TRBV5-4	-	TRBJ1-1	-	CASSQDRAGYTEAFF	TGTGCCAGCAGCCAAGATCGGGCGGGGTACACTGAAGCTTTCTTT
TRBV25-1	TRBD1	TRBJ1-1	-	CASSEPHRGKAEAFF	TGTGCCAGCAGTGAACCCCACAGGGGTAAGGCTGAAGCTTTCTTT
TRBV29-1	-	TRBJ2-1	once	CSVEDQSGAPYNEQFF	TGCAGCGTTGAAGATCAATCCGGGGCCCCCTACAATGAGCAGTTCTTC
TRBV6-5	-	TRBJ2-1	-	CASSYSRAGSNEQFF	TGTGCCAGCAGTTACTCGCGTGCGGGGTCCAATGAGCAGTTCTTC
TRBV7-2	-	TRBJ2-3	-	CASSLAVGTLLDTQYF	TGTGCCAGCAGCTTAGCGGTAGGGACTCTGTTGGATACGCAGTATTTT
TRBV5-8	-	TRBJ2-3	-	CASSLERWGTDTQYF	TGTGCCAGCAGCTTGGAAAGGTGGGGCACAGATACGCAGTATTTT
TRBV27	TRBD1	TRBJ2-7	-	CASSSGTGFYEQYF	TGTGCCAGCAGTTCCGGGACAGGGTTTTACGAGCAGTACTTC
TRBV7-9	-	TRBJ2-5	-	CASSLYLAPPETQYF	TGTGCCAGCAGCTTATATCTAGCGCCCCCAGAGACCCAGTACTTC
TRBV29-1	-	TRBJ1-1	-	CSVAGTNTEAFF	TGCAGCGTTGCTGGGACGAACACTGAAGCTTTCTTT
TRBV10-3	-	TRBJ1-1	-	CAITQGLSTEAFF	TGTGCCATTACTCAGGGTCTGAGCACTGAAGCTTTCTTT
TRBV6-1	-	TRBJ2-7	-	CASSETFTGTYEQYF	TGTGCCAGCAGTGAGACATTTACAGGGACCTACGAGCAGTACTTC
TRBV29-1	TRBD1	TRBJ2-7	-	CSAGQGIVYEQYF	TGCAGCGCAGGACAGGGTATCGTCTACGAGCAGTACTTC
TRBV10-1	-	TRBJ1-2	few	CASSESGYYGYTF	TGCGCCAGCAGTGAGTCGGGGTACTATGGCTACACCTTC
TRBV27	TRBD2	TRBJ2-7	-	CASSPRGGGWYEQYF	TGTGCCAGCAGCCCCCGGGGGGGTGGGTGGTACGAGCAGTACTTC
TRBV7-2	-	TRBJ1-4	-	CASSRIPQAGEKLFF	TGTGCCAGCAGCCGCATACCCCAGGCAGGTGAAAAACTGTTTTTT
TRBV27	-	TRBJ1-6	-	CASSPYYNSPLHF	TGTGCCAGCAGTCCGTATTATAATTCACCCCTCCACTTT
TRBV30	-	TRBJ2-1	-	CAWSVLNEQFF	TGTGCCTGGAGTGTACTCAATGAGCAGTTCTTC
TRBV7-2	TRBD1	TRBJ1-5	-	CASSLVAGGGNQPQHF	TGTGCCAGCAGCTTAGTAGCAGGGGGCGGCAATCAGCCCCAGCATTTT
TRBV15	-	TRBJ1-2	-	CATSRELGYYGYTF	TGTGCCACCAGCAGAGAACTGGGGTACTATGGCTACACCTTC
TRBV7-9	-	TRBJ2-7	-	CASSSQGYEQYF	TGTGCCAGCAGCTCACAGGGCTACGAGCAGTACTTC
TRBV30	-	TRBJ1-5	-	CAWSAPGANNQPQHF	TGTGCCTGGAGCGCTCCTGGGGCCAACAATCAGCCCCAGCATTTT
TRBV19	TRBD2	TRBJ2-7	-	CASSAKPPGLAGSYEQYF	TGTGCCAGTAGTGCCAAGCCTCCCGGACTAGCGGGATCCTACGAGCAGTACTTC
TRBV7-9	TRBD1	TRBJ2-7	-	CASSLGDRGGYEQYF	TGTGCCAGCAGCTTAGGGGACAGGGGAGGCTACGAGCAGTACTTC
TRBV7-8	TRBD1	TRBJ2-7	once	CASSPINRGDNSYEQYF	TGTGCCAGCAGCCCGATCAACAGGGGTGATAACTCCTACGAGCAGTACTTC
TRBV7-8	-	TRBJ2-3	-	CASSLAQGTTRTDTQYF	TGTGCCAGCAGCTTAGCGCAGGGGACTACTCGCACAGATACGCAGTATTTT
TRBV7-2	-	TRBJ1-4	-	CASSLEPAEKLFF	TGTGCCAGCAGCTTAGAGCCAGCAGAAAAACTGTTTTTT
TRBV2	TRBD1	TRBJ1-2	once	CASSPIRQGKGYTF	TGTGCCAGCAGTCCTATCAGACAGGGAAAAGGCTACACCTTC
TRBV7-8	-	TRBJ1-2	-	CASSLTRLRGSLSGYTF	TGTGCCAGCAGCTTAACGAGACTCAGGGGAAGTCTCTCCGGCTACACCTTC
TRBV5-5	-	TRBJ2-3	-	CASSFGINLATDTQYF	TGTGCCAGCAGCTTTGGTATTAATCTAGCCACAGATACGCAGTATTTT
TRBV4-3	-	TRBJ2-1	-	CASSQDFGSGMPYNEQFF	TGCGCCAGCAGCCAAGATTTTGGTAGCGGAATGCCCTACAATGAGCAGTTCTTC
TRBV27	TRBD1	TRBJ2-7	-	CASTPSDRAKNEQYF	TGTGCCAGCACACCCTCCGACAGGGCTAAAAACGAGCAGTACTTC
TRBV2	-	TRBJ2-1	once	CASLKERREDNEQFF	TGTGCCAGCCTTAAGGAGCGGAGGGAAGACAATGAGCAGTTCTTC
TRBV5-1	TRBD2	TRBJ2-1	-	CASSRSGMEFF	TGCGCCAGCAGCCGTAGCGGGATGGAGTTCTTC
TRBV12-5	TRBD1	TRBJ2-5	-	CASGLSRTGTQETQYF	TGTGCTAGTGGTTTGTCCCGGACAGGTACCCAAGAGACCCAGTACTTC
TRBV30	TRBD1	TRBJ1-6	few	CAWSVQGSRTLHF	TGTGCCTGGAGTGTACAGGGGAGTAGGACCCTCCACTTT
TRBV10-2	-	TRBJ1-3	-	CASSEVRGVGDTIYF	TGCGCCAGCAGTGAGGTTCGGGGAGTGGGAGACACCATATATTTT